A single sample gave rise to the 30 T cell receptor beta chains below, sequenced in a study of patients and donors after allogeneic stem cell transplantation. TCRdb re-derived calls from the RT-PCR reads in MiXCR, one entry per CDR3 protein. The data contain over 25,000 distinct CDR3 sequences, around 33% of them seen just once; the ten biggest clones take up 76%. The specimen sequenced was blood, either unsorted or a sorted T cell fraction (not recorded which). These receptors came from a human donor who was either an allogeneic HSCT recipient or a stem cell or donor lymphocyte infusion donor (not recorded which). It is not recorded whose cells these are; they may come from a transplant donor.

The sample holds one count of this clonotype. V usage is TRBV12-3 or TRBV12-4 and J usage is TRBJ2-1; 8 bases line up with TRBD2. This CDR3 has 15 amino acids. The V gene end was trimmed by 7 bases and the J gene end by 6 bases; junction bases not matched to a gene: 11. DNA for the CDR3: TGTGCCAGCACTCCGTGGCTAGCGGGTCTCAATGAGCAGTTCTTC. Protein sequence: CASTPWLAGLNEQFF.

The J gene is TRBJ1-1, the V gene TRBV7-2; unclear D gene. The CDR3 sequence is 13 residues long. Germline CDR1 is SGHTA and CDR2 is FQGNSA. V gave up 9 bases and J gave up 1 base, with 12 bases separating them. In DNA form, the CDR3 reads TGTGCCAGTAAGGTGATGGAGAACACTGAAGCTTTCTTT. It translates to CASKVMENTEAFF.

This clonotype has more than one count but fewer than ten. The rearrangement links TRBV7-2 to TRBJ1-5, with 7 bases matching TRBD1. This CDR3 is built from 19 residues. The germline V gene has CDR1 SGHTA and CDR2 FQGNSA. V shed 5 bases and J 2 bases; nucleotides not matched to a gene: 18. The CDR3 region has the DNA TGTGCCAGCAGCCTTTTCAACTTAGAGGGGGCCCCGGGCAATCAGCCCCAGCATTTT. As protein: CASSLFNLEGAPGNQPQHF.

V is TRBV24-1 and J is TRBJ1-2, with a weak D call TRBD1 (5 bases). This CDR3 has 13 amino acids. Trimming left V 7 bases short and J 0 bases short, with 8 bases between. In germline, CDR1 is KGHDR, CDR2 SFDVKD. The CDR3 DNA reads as TGTGCCACCAGCCTGGGGCCTAACTATGGCTACACCTTC. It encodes CATSLGPNYGYTF.

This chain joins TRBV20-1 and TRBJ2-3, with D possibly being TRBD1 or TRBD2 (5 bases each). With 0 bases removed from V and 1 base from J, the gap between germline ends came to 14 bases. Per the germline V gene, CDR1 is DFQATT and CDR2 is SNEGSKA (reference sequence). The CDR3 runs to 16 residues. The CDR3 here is CSAREPPGPRTDTQYF. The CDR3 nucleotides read TGCAGTGCTAGAGAACCCCCGGGACCCCGCACAGATACGCAGTATTTT.

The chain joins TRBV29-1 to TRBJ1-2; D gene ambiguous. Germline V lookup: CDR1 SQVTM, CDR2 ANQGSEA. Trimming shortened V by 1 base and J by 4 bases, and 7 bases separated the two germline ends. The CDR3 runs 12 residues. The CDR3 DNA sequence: TGCAGCGTTGAAGCAGTCCTCTATGGCTACACCTTC. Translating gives CSVEAVLYGYTF. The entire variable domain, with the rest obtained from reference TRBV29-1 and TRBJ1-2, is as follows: SAVISQKPSRDICQRGTSLTIQCQVDSQVTMMFWYRQQPGQSLTLIATANQGSEATYESGFVIDKFPISRPNLTFSTLTVSNMSPEDSSIYLCSVEAVLYGYTFGSGTRLTVV.

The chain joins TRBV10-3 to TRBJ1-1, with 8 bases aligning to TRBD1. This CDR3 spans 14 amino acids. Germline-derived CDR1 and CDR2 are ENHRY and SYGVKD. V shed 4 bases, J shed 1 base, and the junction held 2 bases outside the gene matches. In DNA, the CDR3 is TGTGCCATCAGTGGAGGACAGGGGAACACTGAAGCTTTCTTT. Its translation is CAISGGQGNTEAFF.

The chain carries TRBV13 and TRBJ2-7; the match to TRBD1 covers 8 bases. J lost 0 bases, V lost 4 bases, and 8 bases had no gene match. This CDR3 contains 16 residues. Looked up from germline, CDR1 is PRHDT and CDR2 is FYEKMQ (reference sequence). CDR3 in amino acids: CASSSRTGLFSYEQYF. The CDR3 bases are TGTGCCAGCAGCTCCCGGACAGGGCTCTTCTCCTACGAGCAGTACTTC. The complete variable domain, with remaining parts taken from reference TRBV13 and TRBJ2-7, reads AAGVIQSPRHLIKEKRETATLKCYPIPRHDTVYWYQQGPGQDPQFLISFYEKMQSDKGSIPDRFSAQQFSDYHSELNMSSLELGDSALYFCASSSRTGLFSYEQYFGPGTRLTVT.

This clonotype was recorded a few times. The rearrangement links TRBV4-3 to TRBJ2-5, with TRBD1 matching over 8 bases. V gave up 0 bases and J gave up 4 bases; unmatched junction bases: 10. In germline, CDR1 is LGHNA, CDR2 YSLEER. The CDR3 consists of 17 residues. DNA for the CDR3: TGCGCCAGCAGCCAAGATGCGCCAGGGGGCCTGGGAGAGACCCAGTACTTC. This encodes CASSQDAPGGLGETQYF.

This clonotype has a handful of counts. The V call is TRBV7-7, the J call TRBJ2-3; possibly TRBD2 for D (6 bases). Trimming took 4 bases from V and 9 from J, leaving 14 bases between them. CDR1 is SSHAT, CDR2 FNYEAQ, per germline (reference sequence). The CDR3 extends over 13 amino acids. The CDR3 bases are TGTGCCAGCAGCTCTATTCGGGGGAGCACGCAGTATTTT. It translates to CASSSIRGSTQYF.

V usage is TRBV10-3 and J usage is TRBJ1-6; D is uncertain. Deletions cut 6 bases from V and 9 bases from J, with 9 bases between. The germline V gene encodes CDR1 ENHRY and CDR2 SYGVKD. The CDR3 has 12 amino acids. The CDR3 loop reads CAISVGFSPLHF. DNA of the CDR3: TGTGCCATCAGCGTGGGGTTTTCACCCCTCCACTTT.

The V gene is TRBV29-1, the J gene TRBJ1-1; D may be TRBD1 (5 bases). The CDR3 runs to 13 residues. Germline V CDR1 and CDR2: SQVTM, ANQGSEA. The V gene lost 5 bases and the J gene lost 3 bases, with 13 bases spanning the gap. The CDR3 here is CSVSARQYTEAFF. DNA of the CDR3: TGCAGCGTTTCTGCCAGACAGTACACTGAAGCTTTCTTT. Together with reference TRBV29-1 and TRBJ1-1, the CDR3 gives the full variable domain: SAVISQKPSRDICQRGTSLTIQCQVDSQVTMMFWYRQQPGQSLTLIATANQGSEATYESGFVIDKFPISRPNLTFSTLTVSNMSPEDSSIYLCSVSARQYTEAFFGQGTRLTVV.

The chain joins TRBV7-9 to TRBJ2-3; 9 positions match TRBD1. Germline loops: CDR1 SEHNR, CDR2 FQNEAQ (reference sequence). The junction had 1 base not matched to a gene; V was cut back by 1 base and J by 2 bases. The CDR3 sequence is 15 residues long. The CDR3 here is CASSLGDRDTDTQYF. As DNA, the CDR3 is TGTGCCAGCAGCTTAGGGGACAGGGACACAGATACGCAGTATTTT.

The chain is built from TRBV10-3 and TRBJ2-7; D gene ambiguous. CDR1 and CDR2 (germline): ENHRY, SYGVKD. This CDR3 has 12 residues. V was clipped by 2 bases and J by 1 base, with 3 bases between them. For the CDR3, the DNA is TGTGCCATCAGTGAGACGTCCTACGAGCAGTACGTC. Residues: CAISETSYEQYV.

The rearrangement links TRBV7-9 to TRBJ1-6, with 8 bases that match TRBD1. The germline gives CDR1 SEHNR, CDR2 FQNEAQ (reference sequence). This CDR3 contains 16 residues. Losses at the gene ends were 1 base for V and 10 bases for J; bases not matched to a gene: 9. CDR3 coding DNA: TGTGCCAGCAGCTTAGTTGTCGGAGGGACAGGCTCACCCCTCCACTTT. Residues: CASSLVVGGTGSPLHF.

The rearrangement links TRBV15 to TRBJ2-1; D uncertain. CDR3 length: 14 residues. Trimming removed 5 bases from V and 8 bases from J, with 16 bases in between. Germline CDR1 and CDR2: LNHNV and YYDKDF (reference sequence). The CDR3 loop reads CATSHQMSVDEQFF. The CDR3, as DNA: TGTGCCACCAGCCACCAGATGTCGGTCGATGAGCAGTTCTTC.

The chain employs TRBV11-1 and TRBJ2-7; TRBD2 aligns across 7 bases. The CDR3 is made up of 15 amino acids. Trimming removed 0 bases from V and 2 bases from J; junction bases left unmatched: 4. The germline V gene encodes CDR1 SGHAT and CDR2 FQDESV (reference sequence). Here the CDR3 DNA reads TGTGCCAGCAGCTTAGCCGGGCGGGGGACCTACGAGCAGTACGTC. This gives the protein CASSLAGRGTYEQYV.

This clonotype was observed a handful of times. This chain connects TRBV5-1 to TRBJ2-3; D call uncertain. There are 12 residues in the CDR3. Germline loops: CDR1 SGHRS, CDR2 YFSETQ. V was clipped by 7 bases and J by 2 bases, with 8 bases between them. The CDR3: CASGKDTDTQYF. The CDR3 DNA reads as TGCGCCAGCGGTAAGGACACAGATACGCAGTATTTT.

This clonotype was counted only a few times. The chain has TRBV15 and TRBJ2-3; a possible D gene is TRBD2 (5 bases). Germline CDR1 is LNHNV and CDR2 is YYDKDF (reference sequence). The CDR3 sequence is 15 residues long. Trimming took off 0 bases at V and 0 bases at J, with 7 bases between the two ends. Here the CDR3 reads CATSRDGVSTDTQYF. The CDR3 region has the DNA TGTGCCACCAGCAGAGACGGGGTCAGCACAGATACGCAGTATTTT.

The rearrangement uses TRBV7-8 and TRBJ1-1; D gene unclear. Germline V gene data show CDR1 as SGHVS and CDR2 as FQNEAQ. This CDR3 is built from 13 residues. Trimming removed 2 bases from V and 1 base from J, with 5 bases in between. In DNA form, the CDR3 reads TGTGCCAGCAGCTTACGGGGGAACACTGAAGCTTTCTTT. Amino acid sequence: CASSLRGNTEAFF.

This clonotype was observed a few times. The CDR3 spells CASSQDGPMTGLNTEAFF. The CDR3 DNA sequence: TGTGCCAGCAGCCAAGATGGGCCCATGACAGGGCTCAACACTGAAGCTTTCTTT. The chain employs TRBV4-2 and TRBJ1-1; 7 bases are shared with TRBD1. The CDR3 contains 18 residues. V was pared by 0 bases and J by 2 bases, with 12 bases of the junction left unmatched. The germline gives CDR1 LGHNA, CDR2 YNFKEQ.

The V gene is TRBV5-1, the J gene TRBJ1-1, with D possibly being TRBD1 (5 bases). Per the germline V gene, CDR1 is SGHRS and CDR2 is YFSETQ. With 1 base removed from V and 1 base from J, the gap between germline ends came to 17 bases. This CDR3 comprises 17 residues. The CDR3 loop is CASSLSLRSGENTEAFF. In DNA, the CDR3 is TGCGCCAGCAGCTTGAGCCTACGGTCGGGGGAGAACACTGAAGCTTTCTTT.

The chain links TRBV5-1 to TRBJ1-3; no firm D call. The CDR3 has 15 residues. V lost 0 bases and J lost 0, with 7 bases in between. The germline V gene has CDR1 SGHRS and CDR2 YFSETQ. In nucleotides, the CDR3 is TGCGCCAGCAGCTTGGACAGTAACTCTGGAAACACCATATATTTT. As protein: CASSLDSNSGNTIYF.

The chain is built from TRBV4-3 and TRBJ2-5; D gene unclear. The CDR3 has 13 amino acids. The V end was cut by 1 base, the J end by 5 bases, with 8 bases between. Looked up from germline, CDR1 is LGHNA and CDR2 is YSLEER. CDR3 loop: CASSQGVGETQYF. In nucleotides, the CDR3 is TGCGCCAGCAGCCAAGGTGTAGGGGAGACCCAGTACTTC.

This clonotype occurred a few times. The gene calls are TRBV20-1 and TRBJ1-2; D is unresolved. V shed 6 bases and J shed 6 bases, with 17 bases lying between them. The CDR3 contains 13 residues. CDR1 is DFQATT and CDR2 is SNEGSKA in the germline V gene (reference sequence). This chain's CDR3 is CSATDQTGDGYTF. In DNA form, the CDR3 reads TGCAGTGCGACTGACCAAACCGGGGATGGCTACACCTTC.

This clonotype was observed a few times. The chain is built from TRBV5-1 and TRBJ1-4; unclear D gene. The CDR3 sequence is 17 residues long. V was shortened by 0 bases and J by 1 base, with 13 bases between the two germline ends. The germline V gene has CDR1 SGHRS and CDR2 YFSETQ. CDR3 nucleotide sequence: TGCGCCAGCAGCTTGGACATCCCACGGGGAACTAATGAAAAACTGTTTTTT. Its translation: CASSLDIPRGTNEKLFF.

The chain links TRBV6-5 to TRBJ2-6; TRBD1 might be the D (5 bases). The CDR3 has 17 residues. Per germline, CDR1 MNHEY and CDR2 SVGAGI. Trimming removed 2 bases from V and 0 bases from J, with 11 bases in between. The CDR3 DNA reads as TGTGCCAGCAGTTACACGTACAGGATCTCTGGGGCCAACGTCCTGACTTTC. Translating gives CASSYTYRISGANVLTF.

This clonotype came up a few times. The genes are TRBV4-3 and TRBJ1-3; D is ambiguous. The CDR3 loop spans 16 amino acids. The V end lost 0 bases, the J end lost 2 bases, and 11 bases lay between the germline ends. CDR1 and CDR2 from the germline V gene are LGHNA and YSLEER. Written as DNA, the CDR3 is TGCGCCAGCAGCCAAGATTGGTCAGTTGCTGGAAACACCATATATTTT. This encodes CASSQDWSVAGNTIYF.

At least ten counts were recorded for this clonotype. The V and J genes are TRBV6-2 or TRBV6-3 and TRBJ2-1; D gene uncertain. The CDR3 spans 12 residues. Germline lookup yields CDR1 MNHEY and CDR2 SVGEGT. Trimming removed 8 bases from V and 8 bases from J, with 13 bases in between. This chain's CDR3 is CASQIDWDEQFF. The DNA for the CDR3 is TGTGCCAGCCAAATTGATTGGGATGAGCAGTTCTTC.

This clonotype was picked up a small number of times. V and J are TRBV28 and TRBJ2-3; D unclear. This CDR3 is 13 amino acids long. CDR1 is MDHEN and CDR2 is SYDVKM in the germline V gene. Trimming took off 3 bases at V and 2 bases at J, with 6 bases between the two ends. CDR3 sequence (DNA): TGTGCCAGCAGTTTCCCTTCCACAGATACGCAGTATTTT. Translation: CASSFPSTDTQYF.